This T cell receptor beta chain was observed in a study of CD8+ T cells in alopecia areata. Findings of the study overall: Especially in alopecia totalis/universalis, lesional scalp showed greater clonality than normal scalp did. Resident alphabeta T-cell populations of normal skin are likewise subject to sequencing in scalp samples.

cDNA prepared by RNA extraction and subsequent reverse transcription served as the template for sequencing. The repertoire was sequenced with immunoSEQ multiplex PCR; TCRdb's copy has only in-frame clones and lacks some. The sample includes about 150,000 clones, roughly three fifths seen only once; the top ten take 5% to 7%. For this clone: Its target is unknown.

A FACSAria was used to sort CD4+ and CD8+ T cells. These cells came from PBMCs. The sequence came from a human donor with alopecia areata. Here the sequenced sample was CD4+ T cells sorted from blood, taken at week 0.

The chain's CDR3 is CASSLQGANNSPLHF. In DNA, the CDR3 is TGTGCCAGCAGTCTACAGGGGGCCAATAATTCACCCCTCCACTTT. This rearrangement joins TRBV27 to TRBJ1-6, with 9 bases that match TRBD1. Germline trimming cut 5 bases from V and 5 bases from J; bases unmatched to any gene: 4. Germline loops: CDR1 MNHEY, CDR2 SMNVEV (reference sequence). The CDR3 has 15 amino acids.